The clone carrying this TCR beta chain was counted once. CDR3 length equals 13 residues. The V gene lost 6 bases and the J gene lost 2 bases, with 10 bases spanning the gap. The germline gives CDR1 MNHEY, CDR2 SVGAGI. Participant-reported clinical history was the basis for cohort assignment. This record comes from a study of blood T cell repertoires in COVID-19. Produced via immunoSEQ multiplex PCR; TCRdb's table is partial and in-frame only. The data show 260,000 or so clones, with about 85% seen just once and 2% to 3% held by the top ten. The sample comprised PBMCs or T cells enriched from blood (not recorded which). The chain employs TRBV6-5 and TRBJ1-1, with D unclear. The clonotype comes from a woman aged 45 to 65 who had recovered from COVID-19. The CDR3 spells CASSREVNTEAFF. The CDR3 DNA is TGTGCCAGCAGCCGGGAGGTCAACACTGAAGCTTTCTTT.